A single sample gave rise to the 30 T cell receptor beta chains below, sequenced in a study of blood T cell repertoires in COVID-19. This table comes from immunoSEQ multiplex PCR, and its TCRdb copy is limited to in-frame clones, with some not included. The sample has approximately 27,000 clones; about four fifths are singletons. The specimen was peripheral blood. The receptors originated from a man in his 70s with acute or convalescent COVID-19.

The genes are TRBV12-5 and TRBJ1-1; a weak D match, TRBD1 (6 bases). V lost 2 bases and J lost 7, with 14 bases in between. Germline CDR1 reads LGHNT; CDR2 reads FRNRAP. This CDR3 is 14 amino acids long. The CDR3 sequence: CASGLLQGRDEAFF. Here the CDR3 DNA reads TGTGCTAGTGGTTTGTTACAGGGAAGGGATGAAGCTTTCTTT.

J is TRBJ2-7 and V is TRBV3-1 (or the pseudogene TRBV3-2); no firm D call. Germline V CDR1 and CDR2: LGHDT, YNNKEL (reference sequence). V was shortened by 5 bases and J by 0 bases, with 2 bases between the two germline ends. The CDR3 contains 11 residues. This CDR3 reads CASSYSYEQYF. The CDR3 bases are TGTGCCAGCAGCTACTCCTACGAGCAGTACTTC.

As regards this clone: The junction shows a germline mismatch at one end, possibly a read error. This chain uses TRBV7-8 with TRBJ2-7; TRBD2 might be the D (5 bases). CDR1 SGHVS and CDR2 FQNEAQ come from the germline V gene. CDR3 length equals 15 residues. The CDR3 protein is CASRLDPRDTGEQYF. CDR3 coding DNA: TGTGCCAGCAGATTAGATCCACGGGATACCGGCGAGCAGTACTTC.

Sample share makes this clone large. The CDR3 loop reads CASSLGLGGQGYEQYF. In DNA form, the CDR3 reads TGTGCCAGCAGCTTAGGTCTGGGAGGACAGGGCTACGAGCAGTACTTC. The genes are TRBV7-8 and TRBJ2-7, with 8 bases lining up with TRBD1. The CDR3 totals 16 residues. Losses at the gene ends were 1 base for V and 3 bases for J; bases not matched to a gene: 8. Germline loops: CDR1 SGHVS, CDR2 FQNEAQ.

This clone was seen a handful of times. This rearrangement joins TRBV7-8 to TRBJ2-2; 7 nucleotides agree with TRBD1. The J segment lost 0 bases and the V segment lost 6 bases, leaving 16 bases of the junction unmatched. Germline V gene data show CDR1 as SGHVS and CDR2 as FQNEAQ. This CDR3 spans 19 amino acids. The CDR3 region has the DNA TGTGCCAGCAGGAGACCGGGACAGCCACTGCTATCGAACACCGGGGAGCTGTTTTTT. This sequence encodes CASRRPGQPLLSNTGELFF.

The chain uses TRBV7-6 and TRBJ2-7, with 14 positions matching TRBD2. This CDR3 contains 16 residues. V lost 3 bases and J lost 3; bases outside the gene matches: 4. Germline CDR1 SGHVS, CDR2 FNYEAQ. The CDR3 sequence is CASSLLGTSGSYEQYF. The CDR3 bases are TGTGCCAGCAGCTTGTTAGGGACTAGCGGGAGCTACGAGCAGTACTTC.

The chain links TRBV5-1 to TRBJ1-2, with D perhaps TRBD1 (6 bases). CDR1 and CDR2 (germline): SGHRS, YFSETQ. The CDR3 has 12 amino acids. V was shortened by 2 bases and J by 7 bases, with 9 bases between the two germline ends. The CDR3 is CASSLQGSGYTF. Written as DNA, the CDR3 is TGCGCCAGCAGCTTACAGGGTAGTGGCTACACCTTC.

This chain uses TRBV19 with TRBJ2-5; 7 nucleotides align to TRBD1. Looked up from germline, CDR1 is LNHDA and CDR2 is SQIVND (reference sequence). V was pared by 6 bases and J by 5 bases, with 6 bases of the junction left unmatched. The CDR3 loop spans 13 amino acids. CDR3 nucleotides: TGTGCCAGTAGGGCAGGGGGTAAGGAGACCCAGTACTTC. This sequence encodes CASRAGGKETQYF.

The chain links TRBV7-2 to TRBJ2-5; 12 nucleotides line up with TRBD2. Germline trimming cut 3 bases from V and 5 bases from J; bases unmatched to any gene: 4. Germline CDR1 and CDR2: SGHTA and FQGNSA. The CDR3 runs to 15 residues. The CDR3 spells CASSLTSGGGETQYF. As DNA, the CDR3 is TGTGCCAGCAGCTTGACTAGCGGGGGAGGGGAGACCCAGTACTTC. Together with reference TRBV7-2 and TRBJ2-5, the CDR3 gives the full variable domain: GAGVSQSPSNKVTEKGKDVELRCDPISGHTALYWYRQSLGQGLEFLIYFQGNSAPDKSGLPSDRFSAERTGGSVSTLTIQRTQQEDSAVYLCASSLTSGGGETQYFGPGTRLLVL.

V and J are TRBV7-9 and TRBJ2-2; perhaps TRBD2 as D (6 bases). Germline CDR1 reads SEHNR; CDR2 reads FQNEAQ (reference sequence). Trimming left V 5 bases short and J 1 base short, with 14 bases between. The CDR3 is made up of 16 amino acids. The CDR3 spells CASSPFSRENTGELFF. The CDR3 DNA follows: TGTGCCAGCAGCCCGTTTTCGCGGGAGAACACCGGGGAGCTGTTTTTT.

This clone was found once. The chain couples TRBV6-1 to TRBJ2-7; 8 bases are shared with TRBD2. The V and J ends lost 3 bases and 2 bases, in that order; junction bases with no gene match: 6. The CDR3 sequence is 15 residues long. Looked up from germline, CDR1 is MNHNS and CDR2 is SASEGT. CDR3 DNA sequence: TGTGCCAGCAGTGACCCAAGCGGGGGTCCCTACGAGCAGTACTTC. Residues: CASSDPSGGPYEQYF.

A single count supports this clone. V is TRBV5-1 and J is TRBJ2-1, with D tentatively TRBD2 (5 bases). Between the trimmed V and J ends, which lost 4 bases and 7 bases, there was a span of 12 bases. The V gene's germline CDR1 is SGHRS and CDR2 YFSETQ. This CDR3 is 13 amino acids long. In nucleotides, the CDR3 is TGCGCCAGCAGCGTCGGACTTATTAATGAGCAGTTCTTC. This sequence encodes CASSVGLINEQFF.

V and J are TRBV5-5 and TRBJ1-1; possible D gene TRBD1, 5 bases. The CDR3 runs 14 residues. V was shortened by 0 bases and J by 4 bases, with 10 bases between the two germline ends. Per the germline V gene, CDR1 is SGHKS and CDR2 is YYEKEE (reference sequence). In DNA, the CDR3 is TGTGCCAGCAGCTTGGCCCGGGGGGGCACTGAAGCTTTCTTT. Residues: CASSLARGGTEAFF. Combining the CDR3 with reference TRBV5-5 and TRBJ1-1 gives the whole variable domain DAGVTQSPTHLIKTRGQQVTLRCSPISGHKSVSWYQQVLGQGPQFIFQYYEKEERGRGNFPDRFSARQFPNYSSELNVNALLLGDSALYLCASSLARGGTEAFFGQGTRLTVV.

The V call is TRBV6-5, the J call TRBJ2-5, with 8 bases matching TRBD2. Germline V gene data show CDR1 as MNHEY and CDR2 as SVGAGI. The ends lost 5 bases at V and 4 bases at J; junction bases unmatched: 6. The CDR3 length is 14 residues. CDR3 DNA: TGTGCCAGCAGTACGGGGGGGCTAGGAGAGACCCAGTACTTC. Translation: CASSTGGLGETQYF.

The genes are TRBV2 and TRBJ1-4; 8 bases line up with TRBD1. Trimming removed 5 bases from V and 7 bases from J; junction bases left unmatched: 3. CDR1 SNHLY and CDR2 FYNNEI come from the germline V gene. CDR3 length equals 13 residues. The CDR3 loop reads CASSSQGAEKLFF. The CDR3 coding sequence is TGTGCCAGCAGTAGCCAGGGGGCTGAAAAACTGTTTTTT.

The chain has TRBV5-4 and TRBJ2-5; possible D gene TRBD1, 5 bases. This CDR3 has 14 residues. Germline CDR1 SGHNT, CDR2 YYREEE (reference sequence). Trimming left V 4 bases short and J 1 base short, with 11 bases between. The CDR3 region is CASSVRQSQETQYF. The CDR3 nucleotides read TGTGCCAGCAGCGTAAGACAGAGCCAAGAGACCCAGTACTTC.

The chain carries TRBV7-9 and TRBJ2-1, with 7 bases identical to TRBD1. V lost 5 bases, J lost 5 bases, and 9 bases stayed unmatched. The CDR3 has 15 amino acids. The germline V gene has CDR1 SEHNR and CDR2 FQNEAQ (reference sequence). CDR3 sequence (DNA): TGTGCCAGCAGCCGCGACAGGGTTCGGAACAATGAGCAGTTCTTC. Translated, it gives CASSRDRVRNNEQFF.

The chain employs TRBV29-1 and TRBJ2-7, with TRBD1 matching over 10 bases. This CDR3 comprises 13 residues. Trimming removed 6 bases from V and 3 bases from J; junction bases left unmatched: 5. CDR1 and CDR2 (germline): SQVTM, ANQGSEA. This CDR3 reads CSVIGTGVYEQYF. CDR3 nucleotide sequence: TGCAGCGTGATCGGGACAGGGGTCTACGAGCAGTACTTC.

The chain links TRBV2 to TRBJ1-2; 10 nucleotides line up with TRBD1. CDR3 length equals 15 residues. J gave up 6 bases and V 5 bases, and 9 bases lay outside the gene matches. The germline V gene encodes CDR1 SNHLY and CDR2 FYNNEI. The DNA for the CDR3 is TGTGCCAGCAGTATCCGACAGGGGGCTAAGGATGGCTACACCTTC. Translating gives CASSIRQGAKDGYTF.

This chain links TRBV7-3 with TRBJ1-1, with no clear D. The germline V and J ends were trimmed by 0 bases and 0 bases, with 5 bases remaining between them. Germline-derived CDR1 and CDR2 are SGHTA and FQGTGA. The CDR3 runs 14 residues. This CDR3 reads CASSLTGVNTEAFF. Written as DNA, the CDR3 is TGTGCCAGCAGCTTAACCGGGGTGAACACTGAAGCTTTCTTT.

The chain's CDR3 is CASSRRTGAGKQYF. As DNA, the CDR3 is TGTGCCAGCAGCCGCCGGACAGGGGCCGGTAAGCAGTACTTC. This chain uses TRBV2 with TRBJ2-7, with 9 bases identical to TRBD1. J gave up 8 bases and V 6 bases, and 11 bases lay outside the gene matches. CDR3 length: 14 residues. The germline gives CDR1 SNHLY, CDR2 FYNNEI.

This clone has at least ten counts. This sequence joins TRBV6-2 or TRBV6-3 and TRBJ1-1; D is perhaps TRBD1 (6 bases). This CDR3 region has 14 residues. Germline V gives CDR1 MNHEY, CDR2 SVGEGT. Trimming removed 5 bases from V and 1 base from J, with 11 bases in between. DNA for the CDR3: TGTGCCAGCAGTGGCGGACAGCGGAACACTGAAGCTTTCTTT. It encodes CASSGGQRNTEAFF.

This clone has only one observation. The chain combines TRBV30 with TRBJ1-6; D perhaps matches TRBD1 (6 bases). This CDR3 has 15 amino acids. The germline V and J ends were trimmed by 0 bases and 5 bases, with 11 bases remaining between them. Germline CDR1 reads GTSNPN; CDR2 reads SVGIG (reference sequence). CDR3 sequence (DNA): TGTGCCTGGAGTGTCCAGGGGTGGGATAATTCACCCCTCCACTTT. It codes for CAWSVQGWDNSPLHF.

The chain has TRBV15 and TRBJ1-2; 8 bases agree with TRBD1. The CDR3 length is 15 residues. Losses at the gene ends were 0 bases for V and 7 bases for J; bases not matched to a gene: 7. From germline, CDR1 is LNHNV and CDR2 YYDKDF (reference sequence). The chain's CDR3 is CATSRDRTGSAGYTF. CDR3 sequence (DNA): TGTGCCACCAGCAGAGACCGGACAGGGAGCGCTGGCTACACCTTC.

This clone was observed a few times. The CDR3 DNA sequence: TGTGCCAGCAGCGAGCCAACCCGCAGGGGCTACACCTTC. Its translation is CASSEPTRRGYTF. The chain is built from TRBV9 and TRBJ1-2; no firm D call. The V and J ends lost 3 bases and 8 bases respectively, with 14 bases between them. The germline V gene has CDR1 SGDLS and CDR2 YYNGEE. The CDR3 consists of 13 residues.

The chain carries TRBV7-2 and TRBJ2-5, with D hard to call. The CDR3 totals 14 residues. Trimming removed 4 bases from V and 1 base from J, with 10 bases in between. The germline V gene has CDR1 SGHTA and CDR2 FQGNSA. Here the CDR3 reads CASSSVQTQETQYF. For the CDR3, the DNA is TGTGCCAGCAGCTCGGTCCAAACCCAAGAGACCCAGTACTTC.

This chain links TRBV30 with TRBJ1-4, with D perhaps matching TRBD1 (5 bases). Germline V CDR1 and CDR2: GTSNPN, SVGIG (reference sequence). Trimming cost V 5 bases and J 5 bases, with 15 bases left between them. The length of the CDR3 is 14 residues. In nucleotides, the CDR3 is TGTGCCTGGGCCCCCGGGCCAGGGAATGAAAAACTGTTTTTT. Translation gives CAWAPGPGNEKLFF.

The CDR3 nucleotides are TGTGCCAGCAGCTCCGTCGGGGGGCCCGAGCAGTACTTC. Encoded protein: CASSSVGGPEQYF. The V gene is TRBV11-2, the J gene TRBJ2-7; D may be TRBD2 (7 bases). There are 13 residues in the CDR3. Trimming took off 4 bases at V and 6 bases at J, with 13 bases between the two ends. The germline CDR1 and CDR2 sequences are SGHAT and FQNNGV.

This sequence joins TRBV27 and TRBJ2-1, with 12 nucleotides matching TRBD2. After removal of 2 bases from V and 6 bases from J, the junction contained 8 bases not matched to a gene. Germline V gene lookup returns CDR1 MNHEY and CDR2 SMNVEV (reference sequence). This CDR3 contains 17 residues. The CDR3 DNA follows: TGTGCCAGCAGTTTAGTTTCTAGCGGGAGGGCTGGCAATGAGCAGTTCTTC. Translated, it gives CASSLVSSGRAGNEQFF.

The chain couples TRBV3-1 (or the pseudogene TRBV3-2) to TRBJ1-5, with D maybe TRBD1 (5 bases). This CDR3 is built from 13 residues. The germline V and J ends were trimmed by 0 bases and 7 bases, with 7 bases remaining between them. The germline CDR1 and CDR2 sequences are LGHDT and YNNKEL (reference sequence). In DNA, the CDR3 is TGTGCCAGCAGCCAAGATAGGGGACAGCCCCAGCATTTT. Protein: CASSQDRGQPQHF.